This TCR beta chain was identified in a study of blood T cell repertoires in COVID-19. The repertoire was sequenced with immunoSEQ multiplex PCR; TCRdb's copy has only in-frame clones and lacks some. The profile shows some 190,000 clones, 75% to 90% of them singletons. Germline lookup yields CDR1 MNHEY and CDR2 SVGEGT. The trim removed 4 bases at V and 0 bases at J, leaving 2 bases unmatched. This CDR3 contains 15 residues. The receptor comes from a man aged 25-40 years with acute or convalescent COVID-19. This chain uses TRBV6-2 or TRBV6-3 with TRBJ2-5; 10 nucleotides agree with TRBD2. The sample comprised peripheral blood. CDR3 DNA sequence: TGTGCCAGCAGTTCACTAGCGGGACACCAAGAGACCCAGTACTTC. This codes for CASSSLAGHQETQYF.